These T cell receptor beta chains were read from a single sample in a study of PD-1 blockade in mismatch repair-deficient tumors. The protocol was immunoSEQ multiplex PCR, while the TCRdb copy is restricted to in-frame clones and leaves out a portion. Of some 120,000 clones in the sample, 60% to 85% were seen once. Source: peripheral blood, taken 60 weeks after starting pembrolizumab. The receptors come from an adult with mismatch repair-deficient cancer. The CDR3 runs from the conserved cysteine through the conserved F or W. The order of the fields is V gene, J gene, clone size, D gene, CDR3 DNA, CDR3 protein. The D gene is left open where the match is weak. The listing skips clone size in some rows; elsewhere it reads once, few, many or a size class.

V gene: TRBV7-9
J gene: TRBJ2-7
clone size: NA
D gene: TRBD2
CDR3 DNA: TGTGCCAGCAGCTCCCCCGGACTAGCGGGGTGGAGCTCCTACGAGCAGTACTTC
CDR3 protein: CASSSPGLAGWSSYEQYF

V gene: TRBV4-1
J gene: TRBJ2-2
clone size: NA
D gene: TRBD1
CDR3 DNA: TGCGCCAGCAGCCAACCAGGGGGAACCGGGGAGCTGTTTTTT
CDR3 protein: CASSQPGGTGELFF

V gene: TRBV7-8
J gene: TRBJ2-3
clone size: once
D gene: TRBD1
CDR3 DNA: TGTGCCAGCAGCTTAGACGAGACAGGGGGAGATACGCAGTATTTT
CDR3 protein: CASSLDETGGDTQYF

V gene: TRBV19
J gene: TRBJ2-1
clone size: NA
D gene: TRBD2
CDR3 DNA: TGTGCCAGTAGTGGGGTAGCGGGAATATCCTACAATGAGCAGTTCTTC
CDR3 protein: CASSGVAGISYNEQFF

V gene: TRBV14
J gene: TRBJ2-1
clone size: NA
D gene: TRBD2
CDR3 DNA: TGTGCCAGCAGCTCCGGGACTAGCGTCGATGAGCAGTTCTTC
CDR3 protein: CASSSGTSVDEQFF

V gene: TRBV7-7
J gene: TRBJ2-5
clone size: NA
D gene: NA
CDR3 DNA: TGTGCTAGCAGCTTAGGGGGGACACCACAAGAGACCCAGTACTTC
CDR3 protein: CASSLGGTPQETQYF

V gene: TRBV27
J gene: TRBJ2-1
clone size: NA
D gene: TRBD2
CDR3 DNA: TGTGCCAGCACACGCGGGAGGTTAGGCGACAATGAGCAGTTCTTC
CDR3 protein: CASTRGRLGDNEQFF

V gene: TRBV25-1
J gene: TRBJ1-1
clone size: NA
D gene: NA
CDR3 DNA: TGTGCCAGCAGTGAATTAACAGGTGAAGCTTTCTTT
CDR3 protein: CASSELTGEAFF

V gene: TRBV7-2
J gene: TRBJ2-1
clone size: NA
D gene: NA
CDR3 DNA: TGTGCCAGCAGCTTAGTCTCGCAGCCCTACAATGAGCAGTTCTTC
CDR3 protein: CASSLVSQPYNEQFF

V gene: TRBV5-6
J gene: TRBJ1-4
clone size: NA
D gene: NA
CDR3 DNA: TGTGCCAGCACCTTGCTGGGTGAAAAACTGTTTTTT
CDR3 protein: CASTLLGEKLFF

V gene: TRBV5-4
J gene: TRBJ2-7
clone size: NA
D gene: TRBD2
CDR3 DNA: TGTGCCAGCAGCGGGGGGGGAGGGCTACTTTTTCACGAGCAGTACTTC
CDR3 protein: CASSGGGGLLFHEQYF

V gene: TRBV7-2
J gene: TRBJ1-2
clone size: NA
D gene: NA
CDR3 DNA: TGTGCCAGCAGTTCCCCGTGGTCTAACTATGGCTACACCTTC
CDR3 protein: CASSSPWSNYGYTF

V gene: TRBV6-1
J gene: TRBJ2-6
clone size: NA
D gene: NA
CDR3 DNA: TGTGCCAGCTTGACAGGGGCCGGGGGGTCCAACGTCCTGACTTTC
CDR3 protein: CASLTGAGGSNVLTF

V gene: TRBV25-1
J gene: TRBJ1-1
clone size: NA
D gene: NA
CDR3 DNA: TGTGCCAGCAGTTCAAACAAGCGACTGAACACTGAAGCTTTCTTT
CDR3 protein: CASSSNKRLNTEAFF

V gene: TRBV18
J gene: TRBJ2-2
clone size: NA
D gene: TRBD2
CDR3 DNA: TGTGCCAGCTCACCGACTAGCGGGAAAGGCGGGGAGCTGTTTTTT
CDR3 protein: CASSPTSGKGGELFF

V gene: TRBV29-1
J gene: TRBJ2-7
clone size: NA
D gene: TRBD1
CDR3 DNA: TGCAGCGTTACCCGCGGGACAGGGGGTCGCGAGCAGTACTTC
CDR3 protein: CSVTRGTGGREQYF

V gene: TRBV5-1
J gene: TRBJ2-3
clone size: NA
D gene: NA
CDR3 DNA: TGCGCCAGCAGCCCTGCCTTCGGCACAGATACGCAGTATTTT
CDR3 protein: CASSPAFGTDTQYF

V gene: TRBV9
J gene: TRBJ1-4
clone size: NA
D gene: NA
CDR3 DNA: TGTGCCAGCAGCGTTGGCAGTGCAACTAATGAAAAACTGTTTTTT
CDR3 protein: CASSVGSATNEKLFF

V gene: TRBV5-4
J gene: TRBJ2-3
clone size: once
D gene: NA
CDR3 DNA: TGTGCCAGCAGCCCCGAAATTTGGCAGAGCTACGCAGATACGCAGTATTTT
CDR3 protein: CASSPEIWQSYADTQYF

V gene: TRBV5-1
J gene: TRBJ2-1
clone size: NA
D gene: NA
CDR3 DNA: TGCGCCAGCAGCTTGGGAACAGCAAATGAGCAGTTCTTC
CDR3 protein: CASSLGTANEQFF

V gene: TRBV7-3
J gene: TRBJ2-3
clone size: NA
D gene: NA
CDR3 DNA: TGTGCCAGCAGCCCCCAGGCTGGGGGTGGGACAGATACGCAGTATTTT
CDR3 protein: CASSPQAGGGTDTQYF

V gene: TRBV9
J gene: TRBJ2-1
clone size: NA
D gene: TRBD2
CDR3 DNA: TGTGCCAGCAGCGTAGCACTAGCGGGAGGAAATGAGCAGTTCTTC
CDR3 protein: CASSVALAGGNEQFF

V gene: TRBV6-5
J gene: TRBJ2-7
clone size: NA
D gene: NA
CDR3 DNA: TGTGCCAGCAGTTTCGGGGAGAGCTCCTACGAGCAGTACTTC
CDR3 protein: CASSFGESSYEQYF

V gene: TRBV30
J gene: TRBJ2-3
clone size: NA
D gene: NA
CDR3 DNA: TGTGCCTGGAGGGCCGGGGGCAGGGAGACAGATACGCAGTATTTT
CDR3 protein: CAWRAGGRETDTQYF

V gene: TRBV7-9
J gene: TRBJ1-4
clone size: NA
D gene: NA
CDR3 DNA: TGTGCCAGCAGCTTGGGGGTACGTGAAAAACTGTTTTTT
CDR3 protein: CASSLGVREKLFF

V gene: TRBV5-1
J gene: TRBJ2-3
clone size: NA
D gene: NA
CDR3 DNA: TGCGCCAGCAGCTTGGGGGGGCGGCATAGCACAGATACGCAGTATTTT
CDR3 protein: CASSLGGRHSTDTQYF

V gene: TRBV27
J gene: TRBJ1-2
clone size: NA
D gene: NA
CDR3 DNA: TGTGCCAGCAGTCGTAGGGGAGATGGCTACACCTTC
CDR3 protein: CASSRRGDGYTF

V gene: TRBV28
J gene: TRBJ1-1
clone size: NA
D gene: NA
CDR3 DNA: TGTGCCAGCAGACTTCCAGTGGACACTGAAGCTTTCTTT
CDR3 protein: CASRLPVDTEAFF

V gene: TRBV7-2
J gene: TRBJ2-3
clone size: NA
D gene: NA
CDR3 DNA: TGTGCCAGCAGCTTAAACTTGCGCGGGACCACAGATACGCAGTATTTT
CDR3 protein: CASSLNLRGTTDTQYF

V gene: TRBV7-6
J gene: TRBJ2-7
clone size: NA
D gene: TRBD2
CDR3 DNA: TGTGCCAGCAGCTTAGTAGCGGGAGACCCCTACGAGCAGTACTTC
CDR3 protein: CASSLVAGDPYEQYF

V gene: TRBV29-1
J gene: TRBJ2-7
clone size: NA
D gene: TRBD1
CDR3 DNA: TGCAGCCCCTGGGACAGGGTCGACGAGCAGTACTTC
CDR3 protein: CSPWDRVDEQYF

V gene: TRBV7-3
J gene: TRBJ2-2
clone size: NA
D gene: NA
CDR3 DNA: TGTGCCAGCAGCCCCGGTGGGGCCGCGAACACCGGGGAGCTGTTTTTT
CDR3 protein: CASSPGGAANTGELFF

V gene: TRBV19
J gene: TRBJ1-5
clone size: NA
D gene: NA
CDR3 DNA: TGTGCCAGTAGTATTTGGGGTGGCAATCAGCCCCAGCATTTT
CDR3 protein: CASSIWGGNQPQHF

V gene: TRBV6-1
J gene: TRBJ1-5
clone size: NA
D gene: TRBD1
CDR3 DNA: TGTGCCAGCAGGGCAGGGGGGAATCAGCCCCAGCATTTT
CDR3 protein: CASRAGGNQPQHF

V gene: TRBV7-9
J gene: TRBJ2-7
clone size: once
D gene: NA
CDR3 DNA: TGTGCCAGCAGCTGGGGTGGGGGCCGAGACGAGCAGTACTTC
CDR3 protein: CASSWGGGRDEQYF

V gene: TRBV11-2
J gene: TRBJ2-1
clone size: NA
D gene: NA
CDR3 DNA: TGTGCCAGCAGCCTAGGCTACAATGAGCAGTTCTTC
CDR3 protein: CASSLGYNEQFF

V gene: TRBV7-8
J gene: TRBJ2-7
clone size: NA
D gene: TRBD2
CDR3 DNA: TGTGCCAGCAGCCCCATTGAGCCAGCGGGAGTCTACGAGCAGTACTTC
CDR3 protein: CASSPIEPAGVYEQYF

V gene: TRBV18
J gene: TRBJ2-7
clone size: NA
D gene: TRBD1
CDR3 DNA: TGTGCCAGCTCACGGGGACAGGACTCCTACGAGCAGTACTTC
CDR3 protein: CASSRGQDSYEQYF

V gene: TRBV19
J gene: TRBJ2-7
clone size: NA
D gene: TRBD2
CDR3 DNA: TGTGCCAGTAGCTCAGCGGGAGGGCTCTACGAGCAGTACTTC
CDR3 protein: CASSSAGGLYEQYF

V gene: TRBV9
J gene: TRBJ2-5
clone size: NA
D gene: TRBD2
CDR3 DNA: TGTGCCAGCAGCCCCAGACTAGCGGGAGGGCAGGAGACCCAGTACTTC
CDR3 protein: CASSPRLAGGQETQYF

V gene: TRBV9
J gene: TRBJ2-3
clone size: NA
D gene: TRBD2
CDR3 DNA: TGTGCCAGCAGCGCTATAGCGGGAGGCTACACAGATACGCAGTATTTT
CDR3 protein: CASSAIAGGYTDTQYF

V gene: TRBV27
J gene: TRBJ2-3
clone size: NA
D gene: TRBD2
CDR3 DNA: TGTGCCACCGAAGAACTAGCGGGAGACACAGATACGCAGTATTTT
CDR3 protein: CATEELAGDTDTQYF

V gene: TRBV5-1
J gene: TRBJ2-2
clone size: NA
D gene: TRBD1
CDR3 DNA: TGCGCCAGCAGCGTCCGGGACAGCCCAACGAACACCGGGGAGCTGTTTTTT
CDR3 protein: CASSVRDSPTNTGELFF

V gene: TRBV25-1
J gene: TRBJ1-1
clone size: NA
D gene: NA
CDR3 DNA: TGTGCCAGCAGTGAACTGGAGGTAATGGACACTGAAGCTTTCTTT
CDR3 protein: CASSELEVMDTEAFF

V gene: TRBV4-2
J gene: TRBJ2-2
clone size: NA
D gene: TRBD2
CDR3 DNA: TGTGCCAGCAGCCAAGCGATTGCGGGAGCGAACACCGGGGAGCTGTTTTTT
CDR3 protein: CASSQAIAGANTGELFF

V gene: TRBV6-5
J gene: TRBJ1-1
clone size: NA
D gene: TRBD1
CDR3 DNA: TGTGCCAGCAGTTACGGAACAGGGGGCGGCACTGAAGCTTTCTTT
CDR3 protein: CASSYGTGGGTEAFF

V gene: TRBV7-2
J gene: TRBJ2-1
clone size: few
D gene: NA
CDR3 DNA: TGTGCCAGCAGCTTTAGGCACCGGGACTCCTCCTACAATGAGCAGTTCTTC
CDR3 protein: CASSFRHRDSSYNEQFF

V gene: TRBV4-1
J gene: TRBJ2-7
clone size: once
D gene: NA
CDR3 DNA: TGCGCCAGCAGCCAAAGGGGGTCGGGGGAGAACTCCTACGAGCAGTACTTC
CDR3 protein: CASSQRGSGENSYEQYF

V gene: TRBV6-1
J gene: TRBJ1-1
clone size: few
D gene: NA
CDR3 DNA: TGTGCCAGCAGTGACCAGCGATTCTTGAACACTGAAGCTTTCTTT
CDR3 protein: CASSDQRFLNTEAFF

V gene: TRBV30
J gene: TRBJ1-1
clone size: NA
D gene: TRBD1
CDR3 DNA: TGTGCCCGAGGGTGGGGACAGGGGAACACTGAAGCTTTCTTT
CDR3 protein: CARGWGQGNTEAFF

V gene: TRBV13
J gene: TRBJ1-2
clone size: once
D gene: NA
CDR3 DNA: TGTGCCAGCAGCTTAGGTTCCGGGGGCTACACCTTC
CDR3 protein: CASSLGSGGYTF

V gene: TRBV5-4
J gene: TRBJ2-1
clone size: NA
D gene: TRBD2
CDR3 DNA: TGTGCCAGCAGCAAGGGACTAGATCTCAATGAGCAGTTCTTC
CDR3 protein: CASSKGLDLNEQFF

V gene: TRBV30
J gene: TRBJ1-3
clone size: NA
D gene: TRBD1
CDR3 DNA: TGTGCCTGGAGACAGGGGAACGCTGGAAACACCATATATTTT
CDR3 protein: CAWRQGNAGNTIYF

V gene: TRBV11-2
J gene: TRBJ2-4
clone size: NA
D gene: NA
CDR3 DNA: TGTGCCAGCAGCTTAGTGCAGGGGTCCAAAAACATTCAGTACTTC
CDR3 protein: CASSLVQGSKNIQYF

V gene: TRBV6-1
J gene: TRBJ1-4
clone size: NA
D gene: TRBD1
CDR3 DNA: TGTGCCAGCAGTGGGGACAGGTCTAATGAAAAACTGTTTTTT
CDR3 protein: CASSGDRSNEKLFF

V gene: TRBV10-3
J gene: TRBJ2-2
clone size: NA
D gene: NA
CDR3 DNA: TGTGCCATCAGAGGCGGGAAAAACACCGGGGAGCTGTTTTTT
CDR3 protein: CAIRGGKNTGELFF

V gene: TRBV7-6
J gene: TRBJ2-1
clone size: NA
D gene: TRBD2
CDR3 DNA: TGTGCCAGCAGCTCGAATAGCGGGACGTGGAATGAGCAGTTCTTC
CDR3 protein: CASSSNSGTWNEQFF

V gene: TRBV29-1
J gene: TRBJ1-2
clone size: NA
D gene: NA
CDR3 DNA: TGCACCGCGACAGAGAGCGCTAACTATGGCTACACCTTC
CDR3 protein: CTATESANYGYTF